One T cell receptor (beta chain) is described in this entry. Its antigen is unidentified. This record comes from a study of human T cells and chemical hapten exposure. Study observations and caveats: All donors were alopecia patients, so their immunity may differ from that of healthy people. Among expanded TCRs, significantly more large CDR3 similarity clusters formed than among controls.

With 0 bases removed from V and 1 base from J, the gap between germline ends came to 12 bases. The CDR3 is 15 amino acids. CDR1 and CDR2 from the germline V gene are GTSNPN and SVGIG (reference sequence). Each CDR3 protein is one row after TCRdb ran MiXCR on the RACE reads. Of about 77,000 distinct CDR3 sequences listed, less than 15% are singletons. Time point given: pre-sensitization, week 0. The sample's treatment: therapeutic diphenylcyclopropenone sensitization with weekly scalp DPC. This receptor was taken from a woman in her forties or fifties with alopecia areata. Some clones in this sample may be carry-over from other donors' samples. Material: whole blood, obtained in connection with sensitization to the hapten diphenylcyclopropenone (DPC). The chain links TRBV30 to TRBJ2-5, with a possible D match to TRBD1 (6 bases). Here the CDR3 reads CAWSVGAQGQETQYF. In DNA form, the CDR3 reads TGTGCCTGGAGTGTTGGAGCACAGGGCCAAGAGACCCAGTACTTC.